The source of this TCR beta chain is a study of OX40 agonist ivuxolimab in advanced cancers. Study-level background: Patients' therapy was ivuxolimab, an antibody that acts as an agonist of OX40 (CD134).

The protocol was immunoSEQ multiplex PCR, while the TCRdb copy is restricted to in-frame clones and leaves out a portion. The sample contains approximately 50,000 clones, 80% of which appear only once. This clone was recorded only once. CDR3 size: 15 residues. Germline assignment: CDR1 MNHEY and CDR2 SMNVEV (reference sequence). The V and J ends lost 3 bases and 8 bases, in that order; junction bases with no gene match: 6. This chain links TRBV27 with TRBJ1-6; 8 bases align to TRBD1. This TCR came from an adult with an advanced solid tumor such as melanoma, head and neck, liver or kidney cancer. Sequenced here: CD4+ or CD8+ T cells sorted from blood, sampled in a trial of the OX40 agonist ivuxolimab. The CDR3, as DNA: TGTGCCAGCAGTTTCCGGACAGGGTTGGATTCACCCCTCCACTTT. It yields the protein CASSFRTGLDSPLHF.